This TCR beta chain appears in the sequencing data of a study of CD8 T cells in Susac syndrome. General study findings and limits: The study's TCR sequencing and HLA analysis drew on a certain number of individuals. That number was acknowledged as relatively small.

A quantity of about 0.5 to 1 ug RNA underwent reverse transcription using random hexamers. Amplification of TCR beta CDR3 spanned 54 Vbeta and 13 Jbeta via immunoSEQ multiplex PCR. TCRdb analysed the immunoSEQ multiplex PCR reads with MiXCR anew, one entry per CDR3 protein. The sample has just over 150,000 distinct CDR3 sequences, over 95% seen once. Note on this clonotype: Its antigen is not known.

Trimming removed 1 base at V and 3 bases at J, with 7 bases between. CDR1 and CDR2 from the germline V gene are SEHNR and FQNEAQ (reference sequence). This CDR3 is built from 13 residues. Bulk CD8+ and CD4+ cells came from magnetic negative isolation; CD8+ TEMRA by FACS. V usage is TRBV7-9 and J usage is TRBJ2-7; D is unclear. The receptor's source is a human donor with multiple sclerosis. The sequencing sample was made of CD8+ T cells from PBMCs. In nucleotides, the CDR3 is TGTGCCAGCAGCTTAGGGCCCGACTACGAGCAGTACTTC. It yields the protein CASSLGPDYEQYF.